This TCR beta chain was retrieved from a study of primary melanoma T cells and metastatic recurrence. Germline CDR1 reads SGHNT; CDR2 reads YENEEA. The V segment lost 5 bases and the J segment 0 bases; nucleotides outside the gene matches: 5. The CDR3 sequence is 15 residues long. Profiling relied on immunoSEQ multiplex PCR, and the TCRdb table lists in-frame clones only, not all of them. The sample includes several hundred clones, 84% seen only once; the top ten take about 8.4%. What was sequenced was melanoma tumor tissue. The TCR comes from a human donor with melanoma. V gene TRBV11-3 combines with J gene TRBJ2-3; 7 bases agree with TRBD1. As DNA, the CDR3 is TGTGCCAGCAGCACACAGGGGAGTAGCACAGATACGCAGTATTTT. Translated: CASSTQGSSTDTQYF.